This is a list of T cell receptor beta chains from one sample in a study of T cell repertoires in cytomegalovirus infection. In TCRdb, the reads were re-called with MiXCR into one record per CDR3 protein. The sample holds more than 200,000 distinct CDR3 sequences, approximately 8.3% seen once. The sample comprised PBMCs. The origin of the receptors is a human donor in good health (CMV status not recorded). Some clones in this sample may be carry-over from other donors' samples. Each CDR3 is given without its conserved first and last residue.

J gene,V gene,CDR3 protein
TRBJ1-4,TRBV28,ASSYHGRGEKLF
TRBJ1-1,TRBV28,AGKRTGIGTEAF
TRBJ2-5,TRBV7-2,ASSLYETQY
TRBJ2-7,TRBV12-3/TRBV12-4,ASSQGQGHEQY
TRBJ1-4,TRBV28,ASSPSPTAPTNEKLF
TRBJ1-2,TRBV7-2,ASSSQRGLGGYT
TRBJ1-6,TRBV7-6,ASSLNANSPLH
TRBJ2-7,TRBV19,ASSMRSGGGPYEQY
TRBJ2-5,TRBV12-3/TRBV12-4,ASSARGRETQY
TRBJ1-2,TRBV7-2,ASSLVSEPRYT
TRBJ2-1,TRBV7-2,ASSFGPGRQF
TRBJ1-1,TRBV29-1,SGRQEGYTEAF
TRBJ2-4,TRBV7-8,ASSFDAINIQY
TRBJ1-2,TRBV10-3,AISDTDRGDYGYT
TRBJ2-2,TRBV4-3,ASSQGQTNTGELF
TRBJ2-7,TRBV7-2,ASSSDRGAYEQY
TRBJ1-1,TRBV7-2,ASSRPPAPNTEAF
TRBJ1-1,TRBV7-2,ASSLVGTANTEAF
TRBJ1-2,TRBV3-1,ASSLPGKAYT
TRBJ2-3,TRBV7-2,ASSPGGPSLGTQY
TRBJ2-4,TRBV7-2,ASSALEKNIQY
TRBJ1-1,TRBV30,AWSAPNTEAF
TRBJ1-5,TRBV18,ASSPAEYSNQPQH
TRBJ2-2,TRBV11-3,ASSREFGELF
TRBJ1-5,TRBV7-2,ASSFHGGGEQPQH
TRBJ2-7,TRBV7-2,ASRLTGAHEQY
TRBJ1-1,TRBV6-2/TRBV6-3,ASTSSGGNTEAF
TRBJ2-1,TRBV7-4,ASSPDGLGYNEQF
TRBJ2-5,TRBV7-9,ASFGSGRAQETQY
TRBJ1-6,TRBV12-3/TRBV12-4,ASSRTGFSPLH
TRBJ1-1,TRBV29-1,SAPVGETEAF
TRBJ1-5,TRBV29-1,SVGEGVLGNQPQH
TRBJ1-4,TRBV7-8,ASRPWAASNEKLF
TRBJ2-3,TRBV7-2,ASSDWKRPRGTDTQY
TRBJ2-7,TRBV6-2/TRBV6-3,ASNWNGRAAPYEQY
TRBJ2-5,TRBV11-2,ASSTGGGEETQY
TRBJ2-2,TRBV20-1,SAPARPGRRPTGELF
TRBJ2-3,TRBV12-3/TRBV12-4,ASSFGGTSSTDTQY
TRBJ1-4,TRBV6-2/TRBV6-3,ASSPYDDDEKLF
TRBJ1-2,TRBV2,ASTFDRALLT
TRBJ1-1,TRBV6-1,ASSRGQGVRNTEAF
TRBJ2-3,TRBV7-2,ASSLQSGVPTDTQY
TRBJ1-1,TRBV29-1,SVEEGSSEAF
TRBJ2-5,TRBV7-2,ASSYSWIETQY
TRBJ2-7,TRBV7-2,ASGRGGSYEQY